The subject of this entry is one TCR beta chain. Its matching antigen is unknown. This may come from a read error, since a much larger clone is one base off. The CDR3 is made up of 16 amino acids. The ends were cut back, 0 bases at V and 2 bases at J, with 13 bases in the middle. Per germline, CDR1 MNHEY and CDR2 SVGAGI. These data come from a study of T cells in Graves' hyperthyroidism and ophthalmopathy. Those patients with uncontrolled infection, other autoimmune disease, pregnancy or lactation were excluded. Diagnoses were established using clinical symptoms, serum thyroxine and TRAb, thyroid ultrasound and orbital computed tomography. Amplification of TCR beta CDR3 regions used RNA as the template. The TCR CDR3 first-round RT-PCR relied on the HTBI primer set. TCRdb redid the calling of the multiplex PCR reads with MiXCR, one entry per CDR3 protein. The sample carries around 700,000 distinct CDR3 sequences, approximately 40% recorded once.

Notes on the study in general: It was a median about 6 months before onset that the model predicted ophthalmopathy. In simple terms, a model built on 13 V-J features told ophthalmopathy apart from stable hyperthyroidism.

The sequencing sample was made of blood. J is TRBJ1-1 and V is TRBV6-5; D is possibly TRBD1 (6 bases). The receptor was derived from a woman between 35 and 50 years old with Graves' hyperthyroidism. The CDR3 nucleotides are TGTGCCAGCAGTTACTCTGCGGGGGGCCGAAACACTGAAGCTTTCTTT. Protein: CASSYSAGGRNTEAFF.